Below, 30 T cell receptor beta chains from the same sample are listed, as sequenced in a study of cytomegalovirus exposure and HLA in healthy donors. Assay used: immunoSEQ multiplex PCR; TCRdb lists only in-frame clones, some missing. The sample lists 150,000 to 200,000 clones; around 86% were seen once. The sequencing sample was made of PBMCs. These receptors came from a young man in good health and CMV-seropositive.

The CDR3 nucleotides read TGTGCCAGCAGCGGACACAGGGTCAAGAACACCGGGGAGCTGTTTTTT. Translation gives CASSGHRVKNTGELFF. V usage is TRBV9 and J usage is TRBJ2-2, with D perhaps matching TRBD1 (6 bases). The CDR3 covers 16 residues. Germline V gives CDR1 SGDLS, CDR2 YYNGEE. Trimming shortened V by 3 bases and J by 1 base, and 13 bases separated the two germline ends.

The CDR3 sequence: CASSYSSGAYEQYF. Written as DNA, the CDR3 is TGTGCCAGCAGTTACTCTTCGGGGGCCTACGAGCAGTACTTC. The chain carries TRBV6-5 and TRBJ2-7; tentative D call: TRBD2 (6 bases). The CDR3 loop spans 14 amino acids. Trimming shortened V by 0 bases and J by 2 bases, and 8 bases separated the two germline ends. Germline V lookup: CDR1 MNHEY, CDR2 SVGAGI.

The gene calls are TRBV15 and TRBJ2-7, with TRBD2 identical over 7 bases. There are 17 residues in the CDR3. The V and J ends lost 0 bases and 7 bases, in that order; junction bases with no gene match: 15. CDR1 is LNHNV and CDR2 is YYDKDF in the germline V gene (reference sequence). The CDR3 sequence: CATSREYLAATSEEQYF. CDR3 DNA: TGTGCCACCAGCAGAGAATATCTAGCGGCCACCTCAGAGGAGCAGTACTTC.

This sequence joins TRBV5-1 and TRBJ1-2; TRBD1 is a possible D gene (6 bases). V lost 3 bases to trimming and J lost 4 bases, with 19 bases between them. Germline V gene lookup returns CDR1 SGHRS and CDR2 YFSETQ. This CDR3 is built from 16 residues. CDR3 sequence (DNA): TGCGCCAGCAGCTACCATCAGGGGCCCCCTGGCTATGGCTACACCTTC. Amino acid sequence: CASSYHQGPPGYGYTF.

This clone was observed once. The rearrangement links TRBV30 to TRBJ1-1; 7 nucleotides align to TRBD1. This CDR3 is built from 14 residues. CDR1 GTSNPN and CDR2 SVGIG come from the germline V gene (reference sequence). V was clipped by 4 bases and J by 2 bases; unmatched bases: 7. CDR3 sequence (DNA): TGTGCCTGGACCCGAGGGGGCTTCAACACTGAAGCTTTCTTT. This sequence encodes CAWTRGGFNTEAFF.

This sequence joins TRBV2 and TRBJ1-4; D is unresolved. The germline V and J ends were trimmed by 4 bases and 0 bases, with 9 bases remaining between them. The length of the CDR3 is 15 residues. The germline V gene encodes CDR1 SNHLY and CDR2 FYNNEI. CDR3 loop: CASSGNPSTNEKLFF. The CDR3 DNA is TGTGCCAGCAGTGGTAATCCCTCAACTAATGAAAAACTGTTTTTT.

J is TRBJ2-1 and V is TRBV6-5; 8 positions match TRBD1. The CDR3 is made up of 15 amino acids. Germline CDR1 reads MNHEY; CDR2 reads SVGAGI. The trim removed 6 bases at V and 2 bases at J, leaving 6 bases unmatched. The CDR3 DNA is TGTGCCAGCAGCCCGCGGACAGGGACCTACAATGAGCAGTTCTTC. It codes for CASSPRTGTYNEQFF.

The chain combines TRBV7-9 with TRBJ2-1, with D perhaps matching TRBD2 (7 bases). The CDR3 sequence is 15 residues long. V lost 9 bases and J 4 bases, leaving 19 bases between the germline ends. Germline CDR1 is SEHNR and CDR2 is FQNEAQ (reference sequence). The CDR3 is CASSLPGGPYNEQFF. In nucleotides, the CDR3 is TGTGCCAGTAGCCTCCCCGGGGGGCCTTACAATGAGCAGTTCTTC.

The CDR3 nucleotides read TGCGCCAGCAGACCCGAACCCAGCACCGGGGAGCTGTTTTTT. It translates to CASRPEPSTGELFF. The J gene is TRBJ2-2, the V gene TRBV5-1; D not resolved. From germline, CDR1 is SGHRS and CDR2 YFSETQ. Trimming left V 5 bases short and J 4 bases short, with 12 bases between. The CDR3 consists of 14 residues.

Comment on this clone: In the same sample, other DNA sequences code for this CDR3. The chain carries TRBV9 and TRBJ2-3; weak D call: TRBD1 (6 bases). This CDR3 has 15 amino acids. Germline V gene data show CDR1 as SGDLS and CDR2 as YYNGEE. Trimming took off 0 bases at V and 3 bases at J, with 11 bases between the two ends. CDR3 amino acids: CASSVEQGRTDTQYF. The CDR3 bases are TGTGCCAGCAGCGTAGAACAGGGAAGGACAGATACGCAGTATTTT.

V and J are TRBV11-1 and TRBJ2-3; TRBD2 is a possible D gene (6 bases). Germline V gives CDR1 SGHAT, CDR2 FQDESV (reference sequence). V was shortened by 5 bases and J by 0 bases, with 12 bases between the two germline ends. The CDR3 is made up of 15 amino acids. The CDR3 protein is CASSPGTPSTDTQYF. The CDR3 DNA reads TGTGCCAGCAGCCCCGGGACTCCTAGCACAGATACGCAGTATTTT.

The V gene is TRBV5-4, the J gene TRBJ2-3, with 7 bases identical to TRBD2. With V trimmed by 0 bases and J by 0 bases, 4 bases remained unmatched. This CDR3 contains 16 residues. CDR1 and CDR2 from the germline V gene are SGHNT and YYREEE (reference sequence). The CDR3 DNA reads as TGTGCCAGCAGCTTGGTGCTAGCGGAGAGCACAGATACGCAGTATTTT. This translates into CASSLVLAESTDTQYF.

The chain links TRBV4-2 to TRBJ2-2; the D gene is possibly TRBD2 (5 bases). The CDR3 is 15 residues long. Between the trimmed V and J ends, which lost 4 bases and 3 bases, there was a span of 12 bases. The germline gives CDR1 LGHNA, CDR2 YNFKEQ. CDR3 nucleotide sequence: TGTGCCAGCAGCCCCCAGGAGGCGGACACCGGGGAGCTGTTTTTT. Its translation: CASSPQEADTGELFF.

V and J are TRBV6-4 and TRBJ2-1; TRBD2 matches at 8 bases. V lost 2 bases to trimming and J lost 0 bases; unmatched junction nucleotides: 0. The germline CDR1 and CDR2 sequences are MRHNA and SNTAGT. The CDR3 consists of 15 residues. CDR3 DNA sequence: TGTGCCAGCAGTGACCTAGCGGGCTCCTACAATGAGCAGTTCTTC. It yields the protein CASSDLAGSYNEQFF.

This clone occurred a few times. The genes are TRBV11-3 and TRBJ1-1, with 9 positions matching TRBD1. Trimming cost V 5 bases and J 8 bases; bases outside gene matches: 6. CDR1 is SGHNT and CDR2 is YENEEA in the germline V gene. The CDR3 extends over 13 amino acids. CDR3 in DNA: TGTGCCAGCAGCACCCGGGACAGGGACGAAGCTTTCTTT. Its translation is CASSTRDRDEAFF.

For the CDR3, the DNA is TGTGCCAGCAGCCAAGAAATGGGGGCAGACCAGCCCCAGCATTTT. Translated, it gives CASSQEMGADQPQHF. The chain combines TRBV4-2 with TRBJ1-5, with TRBD1 as a possible D gene (6 bases). Trimming stripped 0 bases from V and 7 bases from J, with 13 bases between. Germline V gene data show CDR1 as LGHNA and CDR2 as YNFKEQ. The CDR3 has 15 residues.

The chain joins TRBV11-2 to TRBJ2-5; TRBD1 matches at 9 bases. V shed 2 bases and J 4 bases; nucleotides not matched to a gene: 5. Germline loops: CDR1 SGHAT, CDR2 FQNNGV. The CDR3 is 15 amino acids. CDR3 in amino acids: CASSLSQGAVETQYF. The CDR3 DNA reads as TGTGCCAGCAGCTTATCACAGGGGGCGGTAGAGACCCAGTACTTC.

The rearrangement uses TRBV7-3 and TRBJ2-3; 10 nucleotides agree with TRBD2. Germline V gene lookup returns CDR1 SGHTA and CDR2 FQGTGA. V gave up 5 bases and J gave up 4 bases; unmatched junction bases: 6. The CDR3 sequence is 15 residues long. Here the CDR3 DNA reads TGTGCCAGCAGCGGTAGCGGGGGGAGCGCAGATACGCAGTATTTT. This sequence encodes CASSGSGGSADTQYF. The variable domain in full, completed from reference TRBV7-3 and TRBJ2-3, reads GAGVSQTPSNKVTEKGKYVELRCDPISGHTALYWYRQSLGQGPEFLIYFQGTGAADDSGLPNDRFFAVRPEGSVSTLKIQRTERGDSAVYLCASSGSGGSADTQYFGPGTRLTVL.

For this clone: Other DNA sequences within the sample encode an identical CDR3. V and J are TRBV6-5 and TRBJ2-7; no clear D. The CDR3 consists of 13 residues. The V end lost 0 bases, the J end lost 2 bases, and 5 bases lay between the germline ends. Per the germline V gene, CDR1 is MNHEY and CDR2 is SVGAGI. The CDR3 region has the DNA TGTGCCAGCAGTTACTCCGGTGCCTACGAGCAGTACTTC. Its protein is CASSYSGAYEQYF.

V and J are TRBV7-6 and TRBJ2-1, with D perhaps TRBD2 (7 bases). V was pared by 1 base and J by 10 bases, with 26 bases between. CDR3 length: 18 amino acids. The germline V gene encodes CDR1 SGHVS and CDR2 FNYEAQ. Written as DNA, the CDR3 is TGTGCCAGCAGCTTAGGGGTTAGGGGGGGAAGGAGCAGACGGGAGCAGTTCTTC. Protein product: CASSLGVRGGRSRREQFF. The complete variable domain, with remaining parts taken from reference TRBV7-6 and TRBJ2-1, reads GAGVSQSPRYKVTKRGQDVALRCDPISGHVSLYWYRQALGQGPEFLTYFNYEAQQDKSGLPNDRFSAERPEGSISTLTIQRTEQRDSAMYRCASSLGVRGGRSRREQFFGPGTRLTVL.

V usage is TRBV28 and J usage is TRBJ1-3; TRBD1 matches at 7 bases. CDR1 MDHEN and CDR2 SYDVKM come from the germline V gene. The CDR3 spans 15 residues. V lost 2 bases, J lost 2 bases, and 3 bases stayed unmatched. The CDR3, as DNA: TGTGCCAGCAGTTTAGGGACAGCCGCTGGAAACACCATATATTTT. Its protein is CASSLGTAAGNTIYF.

The chain links TRBV7-3 to TRBJ2-1; D is perhaps TRBD1 (6 bases). CDR1 is SGHTA and CDR2 is FQGTGA in the germline V gene. The V end lost 5 bases, the J end lost 2 bases, and 10 bases lay between the germline ends. This CDR3 is built from 14 residues. In DNA form, the CDR3 reads TGTGCCAGCAGCCCTGGACAGACCTACAATGAGCAGTTCTTC. Its protein is CASSPGQTYNEQFF.

V and J are TRBV5-1 and TRBJ2-1, with TRBD1 matching over 8 bases. With 4 bases clipped from V and 9 bases from J, the junction kept 12 bases outside the gene matches. Per the germline V gene, CDR1 is SGHRS and CDR2 is YFSETQ. The CDR3 totals 15 residues. DNA for the CDR3: TGCGCCAGCAGCCCTCCCGGACAGGGTCTGACTGAGCAGTTCTTC. It translates to CASSPPGQGLTEQFF. Using reference TRBV5-1 and TRBJ2-1 for the parts outside the CDR3, the full variable domain is KAGVTQTPRYLIKTRGQQVTLSCSPISGHRSVSWYQQTPGQGLQFLFEYFSETQRNKGNFPGRFSGRQFSNSRSEMNVSTLELGDSALYLCASSPPGQGLTEQFFGPGTRLTVL.

The chain links TRBV5-1 to TRBJ2-7, with 9 bases matching TRBD2. Trimming cost V 2 bases and J 5 bases; bases outside gene matches: 8. Germline V CDR1 and CDR2: SGHRS, YFSETQ. This CDR3 spans 15 amino acids. CDR3 sequence: CASSLRASGVDEQYF. CDR3 bases: TGCGCCAGCAGCTTAAGGGCTAGCGGGGTCGACGAGCAGTACTTC.

The chain links TRBV25-1 to TRBJ2-2, with D unresolved. The CDR3 contains 13 residues. Looked up from germline, CDR1 is MGHDK and CDR2 is SYGVNS. Trimming shortened V by 0 bases and J by 4 bases, and 3 bases separated the two germline ends. CDR3 coding DNA: TGTGCCAGCAGTGAATACAGCACCGGGGAGCTGTTTTTT. Amino acid sequence: CASSEYSTGELFF.

V is TRBV6-5 and J is TRBJ1-3; the D is unclear. With 4 bases removed from V and 4 bases from J, the gap between germline ends came to 17 bases. The CDR3 has 16 residues. CDR1 and CDR2 from the germline V gene are MNHEY and SVGAGI. CDR3 in amino acids: CASSSLAGMSGNTIYF. The CDR3 DNA is TGTGCCAGCAGTTCCCTGGCGGGTATGAGCGGAAACACCATATATTTT.

The J gene is TRBJ1-3, the V gene TRBV5-6; 9 positions agree with TRBD1. Trimming removed 5 bases from V and 0 bases from J; junction bases left unmatched: 0. Germline-derived CDR1 and CDR2 are SGHDT and YYEEEE. CDR3 length equals 14 residues. The CDR3 region is CASRTGGSGNTIYF. The CDR3 coding sequence is TGTGCCAGCAGGACAGGGGGCTCTGGAAACACCATATATTTT.

The chain links TRBV10-3 to TRBJ1-5; no firm D call. V was shortened by 3 bases and J by 4 bases, with 10 bases between the two germline ends. This CDR3 region has 14 residues. From germline, CDR1 is ENHRY and CDR2 SYGVKD. The CDR3 sequence is CAISDVSLNQPQHF. CDR3 nucleotide sequence: TGTGCCATCAGTGACGTGAGTCTTAATCAGCCCCAGCATTTT.

V and J are TRBV7-9 and TRBJ2-3; D perhaps matches TRBD1 (6 bases). The V end was cut by 3 bases, the J end by 2 bases, with 12 bases between. Per germline, CDR1 SEHNR and CDR2 FQNEAQ (reference sequence). This CDR3 is 15 amino acids long. The CDR3 DNA sequence: TGTGCCAGCAGCTTTTTCACAGGGTCCACAGATACGCAGTATTTT. It translates to CASSFFTGSTDTQYF.

This clone was observed once. The V gene is TRBV6-1, the J gene TRBJ2-5; 8 positions match TRBD1. The V and J ends lost 7 bases and 5 bases, in that order; junction bases with no gene match: 6. Germline-derived CDR1 and CDR2 are MNHNS and SASEGT. The length of the CDR3 is 13 residues. The CDR3 spells CASNGQGAETQYF. In DNA, the CDR3 is TGTGCCAGCAACGGACAGGGTGCGGAGACCCAGTACTTC.